This T cell receptor (beta chain) was sequenced for a study of control samples from healthy donors and cancer patients. The table came from immunoSEQ multiplex PCR; TCRdb's copy has only in-frame clones and leaves some out. Counted here are roughly 150,000 clones, roughly 88% occurring once; the ten biggest clones make up over 1.5%. The CDR3 is 17 amino acids. The germline CDR1 and CDR2 sequences are KGHSH and LQKENI. The V segment lost 5 bases and the J segment 3 bases; nucleotides outside the gene matches: 9. The genes are TRBV18 and TRBJ2-1, with 11 bases lining up with TRBD2. The source of this sequence is a man between 18 and 29 years old in good health. What was sequenced was blood. The CDR3: CASSASGGTSGYNEQFF. CDR3 DNA: TGTGCCAGCTCAGCTTCCGGTGGGACTAGCGGCTACAATGAGCAGTTCTTC.